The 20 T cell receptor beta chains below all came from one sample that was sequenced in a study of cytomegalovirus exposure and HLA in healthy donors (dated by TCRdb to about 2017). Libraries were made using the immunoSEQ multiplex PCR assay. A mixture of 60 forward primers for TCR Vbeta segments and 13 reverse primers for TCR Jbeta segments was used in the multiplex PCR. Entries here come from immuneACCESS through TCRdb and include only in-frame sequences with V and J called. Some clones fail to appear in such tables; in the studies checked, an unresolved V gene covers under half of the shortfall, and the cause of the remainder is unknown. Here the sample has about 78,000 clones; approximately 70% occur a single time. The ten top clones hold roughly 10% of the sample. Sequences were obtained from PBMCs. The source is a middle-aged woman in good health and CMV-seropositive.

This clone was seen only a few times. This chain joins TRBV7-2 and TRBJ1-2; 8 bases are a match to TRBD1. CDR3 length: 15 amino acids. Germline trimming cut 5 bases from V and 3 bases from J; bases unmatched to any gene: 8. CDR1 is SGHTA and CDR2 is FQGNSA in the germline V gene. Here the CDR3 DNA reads TGTGCCAGCAGCCCCATCGGGACAGGCGACTATGGCTACACCTTC. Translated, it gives CASSPIGTGDYGYTF.

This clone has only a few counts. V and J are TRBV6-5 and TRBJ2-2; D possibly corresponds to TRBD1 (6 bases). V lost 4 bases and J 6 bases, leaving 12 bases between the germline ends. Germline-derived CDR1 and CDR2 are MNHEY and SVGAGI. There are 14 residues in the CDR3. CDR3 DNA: TGTGCCAGCAGTTCAACAGGGACATCCGGGGAGCTGTTTTTT. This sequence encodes CASSSTGTSGELFF.

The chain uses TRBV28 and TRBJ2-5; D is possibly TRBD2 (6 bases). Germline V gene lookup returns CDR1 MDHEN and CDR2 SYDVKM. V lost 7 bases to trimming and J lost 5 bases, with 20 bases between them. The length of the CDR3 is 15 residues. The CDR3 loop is CASTRTAGLRETQYF. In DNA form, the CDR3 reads TGTGCCAGCACCCGCACGGCGGGGCTTCGGGAGACCCAGTACTTC. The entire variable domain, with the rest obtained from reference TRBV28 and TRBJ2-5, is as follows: DVKVTQSSRYLVKRTGEKVFLECVQDMDHENMFWYRQDPGLGLRLIYFSYDVKMKEKGDIPEGYSVSREKKERFSLILESASTNQTSMYLCASTRTAGLRETQYFGPGTRLLVL.

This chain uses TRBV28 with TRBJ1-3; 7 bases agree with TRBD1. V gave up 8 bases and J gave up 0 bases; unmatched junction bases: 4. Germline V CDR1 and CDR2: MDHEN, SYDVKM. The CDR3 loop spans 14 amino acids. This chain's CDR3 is CASGRGLSGNTIYF. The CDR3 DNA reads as TGTGCCAGCGGTAGGGGGCTCTCTGGAAACACCATATATTTT.

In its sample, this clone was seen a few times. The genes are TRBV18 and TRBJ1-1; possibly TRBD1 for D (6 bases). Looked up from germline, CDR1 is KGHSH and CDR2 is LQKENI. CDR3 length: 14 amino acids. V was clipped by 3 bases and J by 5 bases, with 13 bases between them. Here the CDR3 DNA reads TGTGCCAGCTCACCTGGCAGGGGAGATACTGAAGCTTTCTTT. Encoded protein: CASSPGRGDTEAFF.

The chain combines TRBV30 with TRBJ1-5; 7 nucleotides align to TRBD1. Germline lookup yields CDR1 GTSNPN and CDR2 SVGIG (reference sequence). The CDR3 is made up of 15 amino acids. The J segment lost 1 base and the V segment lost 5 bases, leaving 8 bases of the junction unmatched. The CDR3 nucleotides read TGTGCCTGGGGATTCGGACAGGCAAGCAATCAGCCCCAGCATTTT. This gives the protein CAWGFGQASNQPQHF.

The CDR3 DNA reads TGTGCCAGCAGCACAAGTGGCACAGATACGCAGTATTTT. This translates into CASSTSGTDTQYF. This sequence joins TRBV13 and TRBJ2-3, with D hard to call. Deletions cut 5 bases from V and 1 base from J, with 7 bases between. The CDR3 length is 13 residues. Germline V gives CDR1 PRHDT, CDR2 FYEKMQ (reference sequence).

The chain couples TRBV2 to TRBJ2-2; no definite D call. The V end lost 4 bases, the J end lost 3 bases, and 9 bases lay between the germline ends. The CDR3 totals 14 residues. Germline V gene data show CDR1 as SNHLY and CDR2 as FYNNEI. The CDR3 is CASSGKTYTGELFF. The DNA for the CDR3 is TGTGCCAGCAGTGGCAAAACTTACACCGGGGAGCTGTTTTTT.

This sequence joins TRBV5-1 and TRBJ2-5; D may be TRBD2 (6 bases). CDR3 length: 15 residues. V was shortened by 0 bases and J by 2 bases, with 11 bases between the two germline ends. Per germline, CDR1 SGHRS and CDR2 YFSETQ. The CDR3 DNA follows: TGCGCCAGCAGCTTGGCCCCAGGACTACAAGAGACCCAGTACTTC. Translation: CASSLAPGLQETQYF.

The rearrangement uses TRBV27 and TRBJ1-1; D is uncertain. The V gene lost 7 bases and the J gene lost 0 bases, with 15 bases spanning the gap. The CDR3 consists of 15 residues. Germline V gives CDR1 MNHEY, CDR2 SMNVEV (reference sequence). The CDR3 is CASTPGKRMNTEAFF. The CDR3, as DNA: TGTGCCAGCACCCCGGGTAAGAGGATGAACACTGAAGCTTTCTTT.

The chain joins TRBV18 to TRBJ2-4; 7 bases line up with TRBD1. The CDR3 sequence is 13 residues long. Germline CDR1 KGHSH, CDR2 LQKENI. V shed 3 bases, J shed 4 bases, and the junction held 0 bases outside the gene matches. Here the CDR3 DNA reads TGTGCCAGCTCACCGGGACAGAAAAACATTCAGTACTTC. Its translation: CASSPGQKNIQYF.

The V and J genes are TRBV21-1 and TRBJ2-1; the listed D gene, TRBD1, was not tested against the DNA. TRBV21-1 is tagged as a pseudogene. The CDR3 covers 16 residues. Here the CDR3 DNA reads TGTGCCAGCAGCGCGACAGTCCCGAGGTCCTACAATGAGCAGTTCTTC. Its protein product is CASSATVPRSYNEQFF.

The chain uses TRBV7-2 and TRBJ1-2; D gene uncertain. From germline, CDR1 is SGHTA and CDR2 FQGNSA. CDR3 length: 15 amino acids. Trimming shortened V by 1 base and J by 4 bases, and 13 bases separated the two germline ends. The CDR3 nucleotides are TGTGCCAGCAGCTTAGATACGACGGAGACCTATGGCTACACCTTC. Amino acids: CASSLDTTETYGYTF.

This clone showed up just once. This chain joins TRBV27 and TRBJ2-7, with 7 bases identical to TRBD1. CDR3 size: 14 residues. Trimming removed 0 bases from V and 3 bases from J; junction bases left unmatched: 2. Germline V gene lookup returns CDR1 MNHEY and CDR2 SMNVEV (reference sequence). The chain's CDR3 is CASSLSTGIYEQYF. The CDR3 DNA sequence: TGTGCCAGCAGTTTATCGACAGGGATCTACGAGCAGTACTTC.

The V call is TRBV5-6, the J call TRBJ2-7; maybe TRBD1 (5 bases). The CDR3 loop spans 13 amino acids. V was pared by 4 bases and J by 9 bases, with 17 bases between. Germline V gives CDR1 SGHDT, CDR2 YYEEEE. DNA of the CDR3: TGTGCCAGCAGCACCTCCATGGGGCCCGTGCAGTACTTC. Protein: CASSTSMGPVQYF.

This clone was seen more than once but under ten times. The CDR3: CASSYLSGADYGYTF. CDR3 nucleotide sequence: TGTGCCAGCAGTTACTTGAGCGGGGCTGACTATGGCTACACCTTC. The chain combines TRBV6-5 with TRBJ1-2; tentatively, D is TRBD1 (5 bases). V lost 1 base and J lost 3, with 12 bases in between. There are 15 residues in the CDR3. Germline V lookup: CDR1 MNHEY, CDR2 SVGAGI.

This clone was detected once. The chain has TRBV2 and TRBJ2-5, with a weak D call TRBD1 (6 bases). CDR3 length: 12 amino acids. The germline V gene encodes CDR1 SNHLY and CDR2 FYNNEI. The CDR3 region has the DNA TGTGCATCACAGGGAGTAGGGGAGACCCAGTACTTC. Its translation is CASQGVGETQYF.

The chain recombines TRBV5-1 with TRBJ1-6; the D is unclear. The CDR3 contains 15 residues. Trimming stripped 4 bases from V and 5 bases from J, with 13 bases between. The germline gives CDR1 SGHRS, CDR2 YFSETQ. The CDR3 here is CASSLSPENNSPLHF. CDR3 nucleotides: TGCGCCAGCAGCCTTTCCCCAGAAAATAATTCACCCCTCCACTTT.

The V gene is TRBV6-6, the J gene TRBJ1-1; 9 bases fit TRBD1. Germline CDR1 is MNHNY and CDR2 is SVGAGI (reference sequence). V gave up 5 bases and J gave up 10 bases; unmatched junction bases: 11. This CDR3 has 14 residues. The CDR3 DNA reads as TGTGCCAGCAGTATTACAGGGGGCGCTTTGGGAGCTTTCTTT. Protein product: CASSITGGALGAFF.

Written as DNA, the CDR3 is TGTGCCAGCAGTAAACAGGGTCGGGCTTTCTTT. Translation gives CASSKQGRAFF. The V gene is TRBV6-1, the J gene TRBJ1-1; D is perhaps TRBD1 (6 bases). The V end lost 5 bases, the J end lost 11 bases, and 12 bases lay between the germline ends. Germline V CDR1 and CDR2: MNHNS, SASEGT. There are 11 residues in the CDR3.